This T cell receptor beta chain is from a study of T cell changes during pregnancy in multiple sclerosis. Here immunoSEQ multiplex PCR was the method, and the copy in TCRdb shows in-frame clones only, minus some. Among approximately 100,000 clones listed, around nine tenths were seen once. The CDR3 sequence is 14 residues long. V was pared by 1 base and J by 4 bases, with 3 bases of the junction left unmatched. Germline values: CDR1 SNHLY, CDR2 FYNNEI. This sequence joins TRBV2 and TRBJ1-2, with 7 bases aligning to TRBD1. Sequenced material: peripheral blood, taken in the second trimester of pregnancy. The receptor comes from a female donor with multiple sclerosis, enrolled in a pregnancy study. In DNA, the CDR3 is TGTGCCAGCAGTGAAGAGACAGGGACCTATGGCTACACCTTC. This encodes CASSEETGTYGYTF.